One and the same sample provided the 14 T cell receptor beta chains below, sequenced in a study of T cell repertoires in cytomegalovirus infection (dated by TCRdb to about 2019). TCRdb shows the sequencer as Illumina HiSeq 1500. The public reads were run again by TCRdb, first through fastp at Q25 and then through MiXCR, and only productive beta chains were kept. Entries that share a CDR3 protein sequence are merged under the most common genes and DNA. The sample table holds approximately 190,000 distinct CDR3 sequences, of which roughly 9.8% were seen once. Clones ranked in the top ten supply about 4.2% of the sample. Sequencing was carried out using PBMCs. Receptor source: a human donor in good health (CMV status not recorded). Some clones in this sample may be carry-over from other donors' samples.

This rearrangement joins TRBV28 to TRBJ2-5, with 8 positions matching TRBD2. Germline V gene sequence: CDR1 MDHEN, CDR2 SYDVKM. This CDR3 contains 15 residues. The trim removed 1 base at V and 2 bases at J, leaving 3 bases unmatched. The CDR3 is CASSLYPSGQETQYF. Here the CDR3 DNA reads TGTGCCAGCAGTTTATATCCTAGCGGGCAAGAGACCCAGTACTTC.

CDR3 residues: CAWSVLQGRATEAFF. DNA of the CDR3: TGTGCCTGGAGTGTACTACAGGGTAGGGCCACTGAAGCTTTCTTT. V is TRBV30 and J is TRBJ1-1; D possibly corresponds to TRBD1 (6 bases). From germline, CDR1 is GTSNPN and CDR2 SVGIG (reference sequence). Trimming stripped 0 bases from V and 4 bases from J, with 15 bases between. There are 15 residues in the CDR3.

This clonotype was counted ten times or more. The V call is TRBV5-4, the J call TRBJ2-2; no firm D call. The CDR3 runs to 13 residues. Germline V gene lookup returns CDR1 SGHNT and CDR2 YYREEE (reference sequence). Trimming pared 6 bases from V and 0 bases from J, leaving 6 bases between. CDR3 sequence (DNA): TGTGCCAGCATATCGACGAACACCGGGGAGCTGTTTTTT. It codes for CASISTNTGELFF.

This clonotype was counted many times. The CDR3 protein is CASSLGRVGYTF. DNA for the CDR3: TGTGCCAGCAGCCTTGGACGGGTTGGCTACACCTTC. V gene TRBV7-9 combines with J gene TRBJ1-2, with D unclear. The CDR3 is made up of 12 amino acids. Trimming removed 5 bases from V and 7 bases from J, with 11 bases in between. CDR1 is SEHNR, CDR2 FQNEAQ, per germline (reference sequence).

This clonotype was detected ten times or more. The chain joins TRBV7-2 to TRBJ1-1; 7 positions match TRBD1. V lost 2 bases and J lost 1; bases outside the gene matches: 4. Germline CDR1 reads SGHTA; CDR2 reads FQGNSA. The CDR3 runs 15 residues. CDR3 bases: TGTGCCAGCAGCTTAACGACAGGGACGAACACTGAAGCTTTCTTT. Translated: CASSLTTGTNTEAFF.

This clonotype was seen repeatedly, ten times or more. The V gene is TRBV5-1, the J gene TRBJ2-1; the D gene could be TRBD1 or TRBD2 (6 bases each). The V gene lost 0 bases and the J gene lost 2 bases, with 21 bases spanning the gap. Germline V lookup: CDR1 SGHRS, CDR2 YFSETQ. The CDR3 extends over 19 amino acids. The CDR3 loop is CASSLGGLGGGGAYNEQFF. In nucleotides, the CDR3 is TGCGCCAGCAGCTTGGGGGGGCTCGGAGGAGGGGGAGCCTACAATGAGCAGTTCTTC.

V is TRBV25-1 and J is TRBJ1-2; a possible D gene is TRBD1 (5 bases). The CDR3 has 13 residues. From germline, CDR1 is MGHDK and CDR2 SYGVNS. The germline V and J ends were trimmed by 8 bases and 3 bases, with 13 bases remaining between them. The CDR3 sequence: CASGTGTHYGYTF. Here the CDR3 DNA reads TGTGCCAGCGGAACCGGGACTCACTATGGCTACACCTTC.

The sample holds a few counts of this clonotype. The chain joins TRBV15 to TRBJ2-1, with D possibly matching TRBD2 (6 bases). The CDR3 runs 16 residues. V was cut by 0 bases and J by 2 bases, with 11 bases left in between. The germline CDR1 and CDR2 sequences are LNHNV and YYDKDF (reference sequence). The CDR3 region has the DNA TGTGCCACCAGCAGAGATTGGTCGGGAGCCTACAATGAGCAGTTCTTC. Translation gives CATSRDWSGAYNEQFF.

Many counts were recorded for this clonotype. This rearrangement joins TRBV28 to TRBJ1-5; 7 bases fit TRBD1. The germline CDR1 and CDR2 sequences are MDHEN and SYDVKM. V lost 5 bases, J lost 4 bases, and 14 bases stayed unmatched. This CDR3 contains 17 residues. The CDR3 nucleotides are TGTGCCAGCAGTGCCCGACAGGGCCTAGGTCTAAATCAGCCCCAGCATTTT. Protein: CASSARQGLGLNQPQHF.

The rearrangement uses TRBV20-1 and TRBJ1-2, with TRBD1 identical over 7 bases. Germline lookup yields CDR1 DFQATT and CDR2 SNEGSKA (reference sequence). The CDR3 runs to 11 residues. The V segment lost 6 bases and the J segment 7 bases; nucleotides outside the gene matches: 5. CDR3 loop: CSAWDSVGYTF. The CDR3 DNA reads as TGCAGTGCCTGGGACAGTGTTGGCTACACCTTC.

This clonotype was observed at least ten times. The chain recombines TRBV6-2 or TRBV6-3 with TRBJ2-1, with TRBD2 matching 7 bases. This CDR3 region has 16 residues. The V gene end was trimmed by 0 bases and the J gene end by 2 bases; junction bases not matched to a gene: 4. Germline loops: CDR1 MNHEY, CDR2 SVGEGT. The CDR3 loop is CASSYSRSGTYNEQFF. The CDR3, as DNA: TGTGCCAGCAGTTACTCGAGAAGCGGGACCTACAATGAGCAGTTCTTC.

The chain employs TRBV5-1 and TRBJ2-3; no clear D. Trimming pared 0 bases from V and 1 base from J, leaving 12 bases between. Germline loops: CDR1 SGHRS, CDR2 YFSETQ. This CDR3 contains 16 residues. The CDR3 sequence: CASSLVGVARTDTQYF. The CDR3 DNA sequence: TGCGCCAGCAGCTTGGTTGGGGTCGCGCGCACAGATACGCAGTATTTT.

This clonotype was counted many times. The chain has TRBV7-2 and TRBJ1-4; weak D call: TRBD1 (5 bases). V was cut by 0 bases and J by 2 bases, with 13 bases left in between. The germline CDR1 and CDR2 sequences are SGHTA and FQGNSA. The CDR3 is made up of 17 amino acids. Here the CDR3 DNA reads TGTGCCAGCAGCTTAGCACGTGGGAGGGGCACTAATGAAAAACTGTTTTTT. Protein sequence: CASSLARGRGTNEKLFF.

This clonotype has a handful of counts. This chain connects TRBV30 to TRBJ2-2; 10 bases are a match to TRBD1. The trim removed 3 bases at V and 5 bases at J, leaving 3 bases unmatched. Germline CDR1 and CDR2: GTSNPN and SVGIG (reference sequence). CDR3 length: 14 amino acids. The chain's CDR3 is CAWRGDRGTGELFF. CDR3 coding DNA: TGTGCCTGGAGAGGGGACAGGGGTACCGGGGAGCTGTTTTTT.